Following are 31 T cell receptor beta chains from one sample sequenced in a study of CD8 T cells in ankylosing spondylitis. Study conclusions and caveats: A TCR beta motif of eight or nine highly homologous variants seemed to mark ankylosing spondylitis blood.

TCRdb reprocessed the 5' RACE reads via MiXCR and lists one record per CDR3 protein. Of around 890,000 distinct CDR3 sequences listed, 10% to 15% are singletons. Their antigen targets remain unknown. Sequencing was done on a sample of blood, either unsorted or a sorted T cell fraction (not recorded which). The receptors stem from a male donor with ankylosing spondylitis.

This clonotype appeared many times. V and J are TRBV20-1 and TRBJ1-1; D is undetermined. CDR3 length: 10 amino acids. Germline assignment: CDR1 DFQATT and CDR2 SNEGSKA (reference sequence). CDR3 nucleotides: TGCAGCAGTAGGAACACTGAAGCTTTCTTT. Protein product: CSSRNTEAFF.

This chain joins TRBV4-3 and TRBJ2-3; D gene ambiguous. Looked up from germline, CDR1 is LGHNA and CDR2 is YSLEER. Trimming stripped 1 base from V and 2 bases from J, with 7 bases between. This CDR3 is built from 14 residues. CDR3 loop: CASSQVASTDTQYF. Here the CDR3 DNA reads TGCGCCAGCAGCCAAGTCGCGTCCACAGATACGCAGTATTTT.

This clonotype was seen at least ten times. The rearrangement joins TRBV6-2 or TRBV6-3 to TRBJ1-5; D uncertain. The ends were cut back, 4 bases at V and 2 bases at J, with 9 bases in the middle. CDR3 length: 14 amino acids. Germline lookup yields CDR1 MNHEY and CDR2 SVGEGT. The DNA of the CDR3 is TGTGCCAGCAGTTCGGAGGGTGGCAATCAGCCCCAGCATTTT. It is translated as CASSSEGGNQPQHF.

V is TRBV20-1 and J is TRBJ1-1; 10 positions match TRBD1. This CDR3 has 13 amino acids. With 6 bases clipped from V and 10 bases from J, the junction kept 11 bases outside the gene matches. Germline V CDR1 and CDR2: DFQATT, SNEGSKA (reference sequence). CDR3 DNA: TGCAGTGCAGAGACAGGGGGCGGATTCGGAGCTTTCTTT. The encoded protein is CSAETGGGFGAFF.

Only a few counts were recorded for this clonotype. The chain carries TRBV5-1 and TRBJ2-5; D possibly corresponds to TRBD1 (6 bases). From germline, CDR1 is SGHRS and CDR2 YFSETQ. V was clipped by 6 bases and J by 5 bases, with 20 bases between them. This CDR3 contains 15 residues. DNA for the CDR3: TGCGCCAGCACACCGGGACCCAGGGGCCAGGAGACCCAGTACTTC. Protein sequence: CASTPGPRGQETQYF.

This clonotype has only a few counts. The J gene is TRBJ1-6, the V gene TRBV4-2; TRBD1 aligns across 8 bases. The V and J ends lost 3 bases and 8 bases, in that order; junction bases with no gene match: 6. This CDR3 is built from 15 residues. CDR1 LGHNA and CDR2 YNFKEQ come from the germline V gene. The DNA for the CDR3 is TGTGCCAGCAGCCAGAGGACAGGGTTTGATTCACCCCTCCACTTT. Translation gives CASSQRTGFDSPLHF.

This clonotype was observed once. The chain has TRBV27 and TRBJ2-3; 9 nucleotides agree with TRBD2. Germline V gives CDR1 MNHEY, CDR2 SMNVEV (reference sequence). This CDR3 has 17 amino acids. Germline trimming cut 4 bases from V and 8 bases from J; bases unmatched to any gene: 16. CDR3 in amino acids: CASSSFGTSRRGVTQYF. CDR3 DNA sequence: TGTGCCAGCAGTTCCTTTGGGACTAGCCGTCGAGGGGTTACGCAGTATTTT.

V usage is TRBV5-1 and J usage is TRBJ1-1; 7 bases match TRBD1. Germline CDR1 SGHRS, CDR2 YFSETQ. J was trimmed by 0 bases and V by 4 bases; bases with no gene match: 6. CDR3 length: 15 amino acids. CDR3 region: CASSPDRVLNTEAFF. For the CDR3, the DNA is TGCGCCAGCAGCCCAGACAGGGTTTTGAACACTGAAGCTTTCTTT. Full variable domain (missing parts from reference TRBV5-1 and TRBJ1-1): KAGVTQTPRYLIKTRGQQVTLSCSPISGHRSVSWYQQTPGQGLQFLFEYFSETQRNKGNFPGRFSGRQFSNSRSEMNVSTLELGDSALYLCASSPDRVLNTEAFFGQGTRLTVV.

The chain recombines TRBV5-1 with TRBJ2-1; perhaps D is TRBD1 or TRBD2 (5 bases each). Per the germline V gene, CDR1 is SGHRS and CDR2 is YFSETQ. The CDR3 consists of 14 residues. Trimming took 7 bases from V and 5 from J, leaving 16 bases between them. DNA for the CDR3: TGCGCCAGCCAACAGGAGGCCGGGGACAATGAGCAGTTCTTC. This gives the protein CASQQEAGDNEQFF.

The sample holds a few counts of this clonotype. This may come from a read error, since a much larger clone is one base off. The chain is built from TRBV6-2 or TRBV6-3 and TRBJ2-1; D possibly corresponds to TRBD1 (5 bases). V was trimmed by 5 bases and J by 3 bases, leaving 8 bases between them. The CDR3 runs to 13 residues. CDR1 and CDR2 from the germline V gene are MNHEY and SVGEGT. The CDR3 nucleotides are TGTGCCAGCAGTGACGACAGCTACAATGAGCAGTTCTTC. Encoded protein: CASSDDSYNEQFF.

In this sample, this clonotype turned up many times. V and J are TRBV12-3 or TRBV12-4 and TRBJ2-1, with D uncertain. The CDR3 length is 16 residues. The V end lost 4 bases, the J end lost 4 bases, and 17 bases lay between the germline ends. CDR3 in DNA: TGTGCCAGCAGTTACGAGCGCCTAGGCTGGTACAATGAGCAGTTCTTC. As protein: CASSYERLGWYNEQFF.

The V and J genes are TRBV20-1 and TRBJ2-7; 7 bases line up with TRBD2. The CDR3 totals 16 residues. The ends lost 3 bases at V and 0 bases at J; junction bases unmatched: 11. The germline V gene has CDR1 DFQATT and CDR2 SNEGSKA (reference sequence). CDR3 sequence: CSASGEGRGPSYEQYF. The CDR3, as DNA: TGCAGTGCTAGTGGGGAAGGGAGGGGACCCTCCTACGAGCAGTACTTC.

This clonotype was found many times. The V gene is TRBV20-1, the J gene TRBJ2-7; 8 bases align to TRBD2. In germline, CDR1 is DFQATT, CDR2 SNEGSKA (reference sequence). V lost 8 bases and J lost 6; bases outside the gene matches: 12. CDR3 size: 13 residues. CDR3 nucleotide sequence: TGCAGTAAAACGACTAGCGCCGAGAGCGAGCAGTACTTC. Residues: CSKTTSAESEQYF.

A few counts support this clonotype. The chain recombines TRBV20-1 with TRBJ2-1, with D perhaps TRBD1 or TRBD2 (5 bases each). This CDR3 comprises 16 residues. Trimming left V 5 bases short and J 1 base short, with 18 bases between. Germline CDR1 is DFQATT and CDR2 is SNEGSKA (reference sequence). DNA for the CDR3: TGCAGTGCTCTACCCCAGACAGCGGATTCCTACAATGAGCAGTTCTTC. It yields the protein CSALPQTADSYNEQFF.

This clonotype was recorded at least ten times. The chain carries TRBV20-1 and TRBJ2-7; no clear D. The V and J ends lost 0 bases and 0 bases respectively, with 6 bases between them. This CDR3 is 13 amino acids long. The germline V gene encodes CDR1 DFQATT and CDR2 SNEGSKA (reference sequence). The DNA for the CDR3 is TGCAGTGCTAGAGACCACGACTCCTACGAGCAGTACTTC. It yields the protein CSARDHDSYEQYF.

V usage is TRBV28 and J usage is TRBJ2-4; unclear D gene. Looked up from germline, CDR1 is MDHEN and CDR2 is SYDVKM. CDR3 size: 15 residues. The V and J ends lost 2 bases and 10 bases respectively, with 18 bases between them. The CDR3 coding sequence is TGTGCCAGCAGTTTAAGGTACCGGACCATGGGGATTCAGTACTTC. This translates into CASSLRYRTMGIQYF.

The chain joins TRBV29-1 to TRBJ2-7; 12 nucleotides line up with TRBD2. The CDR3 has 15 residues. V was pared by 4 bases and J by 0 bases, with 4 bases of the junction left unmatched. CDR1 and CDR2 (germline): SQVTM, ANQGSEA. The CDR3 region is CSVGTSGRYSYEQYF. For the CDR3, the DNA is TGCAGCGTTGGAACTAGCGGGAGGTACTCCTACGAGCAGTACTTC.

This clonotype was counted many times. J is TRBJ2-7 and V is TRBV7-2; no firm D call. CDR3 length: 16 residues. Per the germline V gene, CDR1 is SGHTA and CDR2 is FQGNSA. With 1 base removed from V and 2 bases from J, the gap between germline ends came to 15 bases. The CDR3 DNA follows: TGTGCCAGCAGCTTAGGGGTCGCAGCGAAGCCCTACGAGCAGTACTTC. It encodes CASSLGVAAKPYEQYF.

The rearrangement links TRBV10-3 to TRBJ2-7; possible D gene TRBD1, 7 bases. The CDR3 extends over 13 amino acids. Germline V gene sequence: CDR1 ENHRY, CDR2 SYGVKD. V gave up 10 bases and J gave up 4 bases, with 17 bases separating them. The CDR3, as DNA: TGTGCCACTCGGGGGACAGCAGCATACGAGCAGTACTTC. Residues: CATRGTAAYEQYF.

This clonotype was seen a handful of times. The genes are TRBV4-1 and TRBJ2-7; D not certain. The CDR3 loop spans 15 amino acids. Trimming shortened V by 4 bases and J by 3 bases, and 16 bases separated the two germline ends. CDR1 and CDR2 from the germline V gene are MGHRA and YSYEKL. For the CDR3, the DNA is TGCGCCAGCAGCCCCTATATGGGCGGTGTCTACGAGCAGTACTTC. Protein: CASSPYMGGVYEQYF.

This clonotype was counted at least ten times. This chain links TRBV20-1 with TRBJ2-1, with D hard to call. The CDR3 is 13 amino acids. Germline V gene sequence: CDR1 DFQATT, CDR2 SNEGSKA (reference sequence). V was cut by 6 bases and J by 0 bases, with 9 bases left in between. DNA for the CDR3: TGCAGTGCCTGTTCCTACTCCTACAATGAGCAGTTCTTC. This codes for CSACSYSYNEQFF.

This clonotype has a count of ten or more. V is TRBV7-3 and J is TRBJ1-1; D unresolved. Trimming removed 4 bases from V and 1 base from J, with 10 bases in between. The CDR3 contains 14 residues. Germline loops: CDR1 SGHTA, CDR2 FQGTGA. The CDR3 coding sequence is TGTGCCAGCAGCTCGGTACCTGAGAACACTGAAGCTTTCTTT. Its protein is CASSSVPENTEAFF.

The chain employs TRBV20-1 and TRBJ2-7; no reliable D call. V was pared by 3 bases and J by 6 bases, with 15 bases between. The CDR3 spans 13 residues. Germline V gives CDR1 DFQATT, CDR2 SNEGSKA (reference sequence). The CDR3 sequence is CSASGQAYSEQYF. DNA of the CDR3: TGCAGTGCTAGTGGGCAGGCTTATTCCGAGCAGTACTTC.

V is TRBV4-3 and J is TRBJ2-5; D remains ambiguous. The V gene lost 0 bases and the J gene lost 5 bases, with 13 bases spanning the gap. This CDR3 has 15 residues. CDR1 is LGHNA and CDR2 is YSLEER in the germline V gene. DNA of the CDR3: TGCGCCAGCAGCCAAGATGTGAGGTTTGGCGAGACCCAGTACTTC. Translating gives CASSQDVRFGETQYF.

The genes are TRBV29-1 and TRBJ2-5; TRBD2 matches at 9 bases. This CDR3 has 12 residues. Germline values: CDR1 SQVTM, CDR2 ANQGSEA. CDR3 nucleotide sequence: TGCAGTCATACTAGCGGGCAAGAGACCCAGTACTTC. The encoded protein is CSHTSGQETQYF.

The chain joins TRBV6-2 or TRBV6-3 to TRBJ1-1, with TRBD1 as a possible D gene (5 bases). V lost 6 bases to trimming and J lost 5 bases, with 13 bases between them. Germline V CDR1 and CDR2: MNHEY, SVGEGT. The CDR3 is made up of 13 amino acids. The DNA of the CDR3 is TGTGCCAGCAGCGTTACCTCAGGGACTGAAGCTTTCTTT. This translates into CASSVTSGTEAFF.

This clonotype occurred many times. The chain is built from TRBV20-1 and TRBJ2-7, with D uncertain. The CDR3 runs to 12 residues. Deletions cut 7 bases from V and 7 bases from J, with 17 bases between. Germline CDR1 reads DFQATT; CDR2 reads SNEGSKA (reference sequence). CDR3 sequence: CSGLDLFGEQYF. CDR3 nucleotide sequence: TGCAGTGGTCTGGACCTTTTTGGGGAGCAGTACTTC.

Ten or more counts support this clonotype. This chain joins TRBV6-5 and TRBJ1-6, with D unclear. Deletions cut 2 bases from V and 0 bases from J, with 5 bases between. Germline loops: CDR1 MNHEY, CDR2 SVGAGI. The CDR3 spans 15 residues. The DNA for the CDR3 is TGTGCCAGCAGTTACAGGAGCTCCTATAATTCACCCCTCCACTTT. Amino acids: CASSYRSSYNSPLHF.

This clonotype was seen many times. The chain joins TRBV20-1 to TRBJ2-7, with 12 positions matching TRBD2. The germline V gene encodes CDR1 DFQATT and CDR2 SNEGSKA (reference sequence). The CDR3 has 13 amino acids. V shed 5 bases, J shed 6 bases, and the junction held 5 bases outside the gene matches. The CDR3 DNA reads as TGCAGTGCTCCGGGACTAGCGGGCGCCGAGCAGTACTTC. It is translated as CSAPGLAGAEQYF.

This clonotype was observed a handful of times. The rearrangement uses TRBV10-1 and TRBJ2-5, with TRBD1 matching 7 bases. This CDR3 comprises 15 residues. Germline-derived CDR1 and CDR2 are WNHNN and SYGVQD (reference sequence). V dropped 0 bases and J dropped 1; count of bases not matched to a gene: 2. For the CDR3, the DNA is TGCGCCAGCAGTGAGTCAAACAGGGGCCAAGAGACCCAGTACTTC. Protein product: CASSESNRGQETQYF.

The CDR3: CSASSGYQTDTQYF. The CDR3 region has the DNA TGCAGTGCTAGTTCAGGCTATCAAACAGATACGCAGTATTTT. This chain links TRBV20-1 with TRBJ2-3; unclear D gene. CDR1 and CDR2 from the germline V gene are DFQATT and SNEGSKA (reference sequence). Trimming took off 3 bases at V and 3 bases at J, with 13 bases between the two ends. CDR3 size: 14 residues.